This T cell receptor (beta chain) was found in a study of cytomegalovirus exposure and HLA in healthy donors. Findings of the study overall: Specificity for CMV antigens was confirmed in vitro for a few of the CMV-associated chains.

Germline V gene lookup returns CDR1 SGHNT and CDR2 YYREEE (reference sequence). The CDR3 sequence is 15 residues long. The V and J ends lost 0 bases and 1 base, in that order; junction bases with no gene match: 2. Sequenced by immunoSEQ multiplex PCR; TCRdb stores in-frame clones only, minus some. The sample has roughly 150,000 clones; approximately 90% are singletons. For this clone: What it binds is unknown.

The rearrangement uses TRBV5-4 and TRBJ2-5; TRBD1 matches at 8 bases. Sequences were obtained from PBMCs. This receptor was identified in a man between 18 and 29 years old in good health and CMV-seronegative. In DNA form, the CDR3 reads TGTGCCAGCAGCTTGGAACAGGGGGGCCAAGAGACCCAGTACTTC. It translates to CASSLEQGGQETQYF.